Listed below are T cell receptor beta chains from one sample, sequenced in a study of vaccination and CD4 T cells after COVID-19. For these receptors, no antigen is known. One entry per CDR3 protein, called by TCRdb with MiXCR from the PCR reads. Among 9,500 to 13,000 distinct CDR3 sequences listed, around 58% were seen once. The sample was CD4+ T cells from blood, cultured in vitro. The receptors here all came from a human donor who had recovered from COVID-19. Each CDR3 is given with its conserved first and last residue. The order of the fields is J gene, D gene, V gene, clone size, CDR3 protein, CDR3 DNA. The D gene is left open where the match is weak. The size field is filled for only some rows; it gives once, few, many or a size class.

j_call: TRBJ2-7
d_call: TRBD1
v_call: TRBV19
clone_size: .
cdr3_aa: CASSILQGAYEQYF
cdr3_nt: TGTGCCAGTAGTATACTACAGGGGGCCTACGAGCAGTACTTC

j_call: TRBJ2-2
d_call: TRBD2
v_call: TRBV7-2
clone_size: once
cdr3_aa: CASRPGGANTGELFF
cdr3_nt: TGTGCCAGCAGACCTGGGGGGGCGAACACCGGGGAGCTGTTTTTT

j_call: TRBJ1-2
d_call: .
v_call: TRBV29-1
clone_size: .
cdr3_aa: CSVEDGGARGYTF
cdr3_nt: TGCAGCGTTGAAGACGGCGGGGCGCGCGGCTACACCTTC

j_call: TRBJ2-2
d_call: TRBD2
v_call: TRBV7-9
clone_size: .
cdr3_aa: CASSLTGGNTGELFF
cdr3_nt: TGTGCCAGCAGCTTAACGGGAGGGAACACCGGGGAGCTGTTTTTT

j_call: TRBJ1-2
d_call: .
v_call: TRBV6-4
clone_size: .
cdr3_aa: CASKRTFSGDYGYTF
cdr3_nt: TGTGCCAGCAAAAGGACCTTTTCGGGGGACTATGGCTACACCTTC

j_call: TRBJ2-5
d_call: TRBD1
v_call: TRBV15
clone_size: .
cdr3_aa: CATSRGTGGDQETQYF
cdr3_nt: TGTGCCACCAGCAGAGGGACAGGGGGGGATCAAGAGACCCAGTACTTC

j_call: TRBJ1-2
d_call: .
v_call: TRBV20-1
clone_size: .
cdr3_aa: CSASSGRGGGYTF
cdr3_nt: TGCAGTGCTAGCTCGGGGAGGGGGGGCGGCTACACCTTC

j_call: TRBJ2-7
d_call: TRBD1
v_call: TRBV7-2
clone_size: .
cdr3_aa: CASSLTTGAYEQYF
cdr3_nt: TGTGCCAGCAGCCTAACGACAGGGGCCTACGAGCAGTACTTC

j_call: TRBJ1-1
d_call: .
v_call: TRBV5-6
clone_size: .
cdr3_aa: CASSWRAGAGTEAFF
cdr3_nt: TGTGCCAGCAGTTGGAGGGCAGGGGCCGGCACTGAAGCTTTCTTT

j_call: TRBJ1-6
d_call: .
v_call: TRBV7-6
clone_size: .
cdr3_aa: CVSRSPNSPLHF
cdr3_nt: TGTGTCAGCAGAAGCCCAAATTCACCCCTCCACTTT

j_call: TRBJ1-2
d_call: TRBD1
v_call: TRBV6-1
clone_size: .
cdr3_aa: CASRGGTGDANYGYTF
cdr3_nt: TGTGCCAGCAGGGGGGGGACAGGGGATGCTAACTATGGCTACACCTTC

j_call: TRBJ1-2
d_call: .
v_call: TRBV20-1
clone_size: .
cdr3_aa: CSAPATAGARYGYTF
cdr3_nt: TGCAGTGCCCCCGCCACCGCAGGGGCACGCTATGGCTACACCTTC

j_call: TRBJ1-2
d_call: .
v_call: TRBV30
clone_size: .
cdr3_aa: CAWAGDGYGYTF
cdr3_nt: TGTGCCTGGGCGGGAGACGGATATGGCTACACCTTC

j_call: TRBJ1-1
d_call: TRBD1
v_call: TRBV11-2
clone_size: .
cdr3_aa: CASSLRGGGTEAFF
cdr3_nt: TGTGCCAGCAGCTTACGAGGGGGCGGTACTGAAGCTTTCTTT

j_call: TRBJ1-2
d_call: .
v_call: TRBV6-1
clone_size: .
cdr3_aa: CASAWGTGGDGYTF
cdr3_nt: TGTGCCAGCGCCTGGGGGACTGGGGGAGATGGCTACACCTTC

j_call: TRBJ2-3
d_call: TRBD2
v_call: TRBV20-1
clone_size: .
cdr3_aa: CSTLVGGGRTDTQYF
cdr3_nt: TGCAGCACACTGGTGGGCGGGGGTCGCACAGATACGCAGTATTTT

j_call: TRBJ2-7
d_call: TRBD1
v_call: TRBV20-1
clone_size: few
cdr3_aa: CSAVDRGLYEQYF
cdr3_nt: TGCAGTGCCGTGGACAGGGGGCTCTACGAGCAGTACTTC

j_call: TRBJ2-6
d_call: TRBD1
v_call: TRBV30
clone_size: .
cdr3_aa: CAWSRGRGPGANVLTF
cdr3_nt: TGTGCCTGGAGCCGGGGCAGGGGGCCTGGGGCCAACGTCCTGACTTTC

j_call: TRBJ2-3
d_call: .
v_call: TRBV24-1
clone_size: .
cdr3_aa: CATSDLRGVTQYF
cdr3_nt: TGTGCCACCAGTGATTTGCGTGGCGTTACGCAGTATTTT

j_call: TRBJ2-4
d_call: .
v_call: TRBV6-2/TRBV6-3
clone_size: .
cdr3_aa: CASSVLGVAKNIQYF
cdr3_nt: TGTGCCAGCAGTGTCCTGGGGGTAGCCAAAAACATTCAGTACTTC

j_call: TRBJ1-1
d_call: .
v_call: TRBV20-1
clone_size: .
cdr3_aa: CSARRGNTEAFF
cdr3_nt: TGCAGTGCTAGGAGGGGGAACACTGAAGCTTTCTTT

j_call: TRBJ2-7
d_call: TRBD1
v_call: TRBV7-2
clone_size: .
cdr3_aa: CASSRGGQGAYEQYF
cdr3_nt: TGTGCCAGCAGCCGTGGGGGACAGGGGGCCTACGAGCAGTACTTC

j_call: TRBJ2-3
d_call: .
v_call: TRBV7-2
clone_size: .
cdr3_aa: CASSLFGGVGADTQYF
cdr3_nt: TGTGCCAGCAGCTTATTCGGAGGGGTTGGGGCAGATACGCAGTATTTT

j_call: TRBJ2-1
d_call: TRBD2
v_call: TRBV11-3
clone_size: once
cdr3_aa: CASSEAGGPWNEQFF
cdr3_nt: TGTGCCAGCAGCGAAGCGGGGGGGCCGTGGAATGAGCAGTTCTTC

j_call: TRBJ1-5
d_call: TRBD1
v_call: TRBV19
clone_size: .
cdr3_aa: CASGDRAQPQHF
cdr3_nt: TGTGCCAGTGGGGACAGGGCTCAGCCCCAGCATTTT

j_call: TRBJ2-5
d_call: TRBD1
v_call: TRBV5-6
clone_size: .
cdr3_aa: CASSRGTGGFETQYF
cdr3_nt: TGTGCCAGCAGCCGCGGGACAGGGGGTTTTGAGACCCAGTACTTC

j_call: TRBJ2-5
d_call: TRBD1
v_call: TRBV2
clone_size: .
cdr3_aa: CASSPRGTGSQETQYF
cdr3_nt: TGTGCCAGCAGTCCCCGAGGGACAGGGTCCCAAGAGACCCAGTACTTC

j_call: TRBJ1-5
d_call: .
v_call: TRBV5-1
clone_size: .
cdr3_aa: CASSSDSNQPQHF
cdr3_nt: TGCGCCAGCAGCTCTGATAGCAATCAGCCCCAGCATTTT

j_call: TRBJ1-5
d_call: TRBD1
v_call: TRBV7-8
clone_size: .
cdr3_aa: CASSIGRTGNQPQHF
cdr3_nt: TGTGCCAGCAGCATCGGTCGGACAGGGAATCAGCCCCAGCATTTT

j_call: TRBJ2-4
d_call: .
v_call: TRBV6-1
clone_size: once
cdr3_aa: CASSEGGAKNIQYF
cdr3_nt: TGTGCCAGCAGTGAAGGGGGTGCCAAAAACATTCAGTACTTC

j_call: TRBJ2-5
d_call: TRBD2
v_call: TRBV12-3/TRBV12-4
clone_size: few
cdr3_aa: CASSFDRGGLGTVTETQYF
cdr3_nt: TGTGCCAGCAGTTTTGATCGGGGGGGCCTCGGGACGGTTACAGAGACCCAGTACTTC

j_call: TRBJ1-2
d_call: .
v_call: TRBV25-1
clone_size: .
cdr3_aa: CASSESGPSYGYTF
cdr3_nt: TGTGCCAGCAGTGAATCCGGACCGTCCTATGGCTACACCTTC

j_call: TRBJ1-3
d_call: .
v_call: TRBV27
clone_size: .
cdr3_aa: CASSLSGTRSGNTIYF
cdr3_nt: TGTGCCAGCAGTTTATCGGGGACGCGCTCTGGAAACACCATATATTTT

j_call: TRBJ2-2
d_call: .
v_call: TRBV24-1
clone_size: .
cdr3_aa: CATATENTGELFF
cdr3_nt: TGTGCCACTGCGACAGAGAACACCGGGGAGCTGTTTTTT

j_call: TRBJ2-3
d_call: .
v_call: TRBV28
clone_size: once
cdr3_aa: CASSLPGTTDTQYF
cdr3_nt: TGTGCCAGCAGTTTACCTGGAACAACAGATACGCAGTATTTT

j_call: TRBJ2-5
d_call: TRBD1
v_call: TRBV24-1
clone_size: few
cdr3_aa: CATSEPGTGFQETQYF
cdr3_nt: TGTGCCACCAGTGAGCCCGGGACAGGGTTCCAAGAGACCCAGTACTTC

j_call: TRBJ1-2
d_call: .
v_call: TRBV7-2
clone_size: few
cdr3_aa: CASSFRGFYGYTF
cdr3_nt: TGTGCCAGCAGCTTTCGAGGCTTCTATGGCTACACCTTC

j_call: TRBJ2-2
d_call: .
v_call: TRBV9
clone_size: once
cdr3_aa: CASSPPSTGELFF
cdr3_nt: TGTGCCAGCAGCCCTCCCTCGACCGGGGAGCTGTTTTTT

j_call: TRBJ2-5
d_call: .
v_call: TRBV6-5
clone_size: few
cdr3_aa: CASSFGTETQYF
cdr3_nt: TGTGCCAGCAGTTTCGGGACAGAGACCCAGTACTTC

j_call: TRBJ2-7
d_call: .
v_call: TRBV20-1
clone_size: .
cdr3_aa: CSARKPGASYEQYF
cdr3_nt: TGCAGTGCTAGAAAACCCGGGGCTTCCTACGAGCAGTACTTC

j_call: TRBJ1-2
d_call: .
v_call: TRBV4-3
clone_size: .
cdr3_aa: CASSQEYGGSRRHGYTF
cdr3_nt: TGCGCCAGCAGCCAAGAATACGGGGGGTCACGTAGGCATGGCTACACCTTC

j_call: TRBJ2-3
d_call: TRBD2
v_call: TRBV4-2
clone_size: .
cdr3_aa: CASSQDLAGPTEDTQYF
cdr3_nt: TGTGCCAGCAGCCAAGATCTAGCGGGGCCGACGGAAGATACGCAGTATTTT

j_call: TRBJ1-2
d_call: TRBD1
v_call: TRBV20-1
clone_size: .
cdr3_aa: CSANPPGQGARGYGYTF
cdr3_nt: TGCAGTGCTAATCCCCCGGGACAGGGGGCTCGCGGCTATGGCTACACCTTC

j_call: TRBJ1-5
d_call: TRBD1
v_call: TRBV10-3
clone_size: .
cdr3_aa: CAISERGQINQPQHF
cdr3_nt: TGTGCCATCAGTGAGCGGGGACAGATCAATCAGCCCCAGCATTTT

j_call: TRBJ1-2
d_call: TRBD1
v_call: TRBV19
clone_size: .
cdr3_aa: CATGQASIRGYTF
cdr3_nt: TGTGCCACGGGACAGGCTTCGATTAGGGGCTACACCTTC

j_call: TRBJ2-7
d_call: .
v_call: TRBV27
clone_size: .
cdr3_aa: CASSRHSNSSYEQYF
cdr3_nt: TGTGCCAGCAGTCGACACTCAAATAGCTCCTACGAGCAGTACTTC

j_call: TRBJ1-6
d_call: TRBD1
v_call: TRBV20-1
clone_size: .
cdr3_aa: CSAGAPGGRNSPLHF
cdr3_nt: TGCAGTGCTGGAGCCCCAGGGGGCCGAAATTCACCCCTCCACTTT

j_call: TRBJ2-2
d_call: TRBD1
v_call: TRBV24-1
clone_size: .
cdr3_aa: CATSVLLPGTENNTGELFF
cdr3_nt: TGTGCCACCAGTGTGCTCCTCCCCGGGACAGAAAATAACACCGGGGAGCTGTTTTTT

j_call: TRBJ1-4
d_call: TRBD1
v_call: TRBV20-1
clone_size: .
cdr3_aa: CSARSSGGGGNEKLFF
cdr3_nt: TGCAGTGCTAGAAGCTCCGGAGGGGGCGGAAATGAAAAACTGTTTTTT

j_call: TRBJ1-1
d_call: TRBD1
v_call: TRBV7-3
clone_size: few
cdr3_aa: CASSLQPGGVGTEAFF
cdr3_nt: TGTGCCAGCAGCTTACAGCCAGGGGGCGTCGGCACTGAAGCTTTCTTT

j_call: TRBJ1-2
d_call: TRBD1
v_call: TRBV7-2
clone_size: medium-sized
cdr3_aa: CASSSPPGGLDYGYTF
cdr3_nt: TGTGCCAGCAGCTCGCCTCCAGGGGGTCTGGACTATGGCTACACCTTC